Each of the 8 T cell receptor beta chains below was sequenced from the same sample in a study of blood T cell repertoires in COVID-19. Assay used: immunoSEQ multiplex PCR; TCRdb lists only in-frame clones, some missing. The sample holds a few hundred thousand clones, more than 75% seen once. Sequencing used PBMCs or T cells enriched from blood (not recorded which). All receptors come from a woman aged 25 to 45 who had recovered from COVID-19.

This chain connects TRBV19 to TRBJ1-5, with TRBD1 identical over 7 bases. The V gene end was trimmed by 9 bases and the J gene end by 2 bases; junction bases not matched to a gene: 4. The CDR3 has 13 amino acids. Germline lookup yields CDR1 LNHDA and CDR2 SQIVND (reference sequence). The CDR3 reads CASGGTGNQPQHF. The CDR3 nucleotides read TGTGCCAGCGGCGGGACAGGCAATCAGCCCCAGCATTTT.

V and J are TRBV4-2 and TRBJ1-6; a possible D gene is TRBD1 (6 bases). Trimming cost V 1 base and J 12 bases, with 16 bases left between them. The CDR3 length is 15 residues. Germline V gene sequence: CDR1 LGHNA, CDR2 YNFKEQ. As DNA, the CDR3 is TGTGCCAGCAGCCAAGGGTCGGAAAGGGGGAGACCCCTCCACTTT. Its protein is CASSQGSERGRPLHF.

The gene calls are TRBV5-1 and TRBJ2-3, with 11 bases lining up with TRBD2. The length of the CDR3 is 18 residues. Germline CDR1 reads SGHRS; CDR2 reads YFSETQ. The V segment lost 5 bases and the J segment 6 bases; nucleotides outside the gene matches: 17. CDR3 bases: TGCGCCAGCAGGCTTACTAGCGGGGGCATCGCCTCCCCGGATACGCAGTATTTT. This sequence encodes CASRLTSGGIASPDTQYF.

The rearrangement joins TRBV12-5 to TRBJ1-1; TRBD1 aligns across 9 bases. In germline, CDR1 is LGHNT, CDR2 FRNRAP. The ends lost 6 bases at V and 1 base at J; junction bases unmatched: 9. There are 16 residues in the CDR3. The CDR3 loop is CASGQTGGQGNTEAFF. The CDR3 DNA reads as TGTGCTAGTGGCCAAACTGGGGGACAGGGGAACACTGAAGCTTTCTTT.

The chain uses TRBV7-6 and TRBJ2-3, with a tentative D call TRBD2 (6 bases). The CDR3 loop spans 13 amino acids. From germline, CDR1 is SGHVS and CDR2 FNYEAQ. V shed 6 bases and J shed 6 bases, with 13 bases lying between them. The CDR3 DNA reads TGTGCCAGCAGTTCTGTGGAGGGGGATACGCAGTATTTT. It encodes CASSSVEGDTQYF.

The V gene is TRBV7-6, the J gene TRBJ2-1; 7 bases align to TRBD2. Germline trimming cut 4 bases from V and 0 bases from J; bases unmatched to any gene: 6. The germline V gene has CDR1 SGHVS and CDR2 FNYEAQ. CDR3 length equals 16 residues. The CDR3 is CASSWGGEFSYNEQFF. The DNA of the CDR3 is TGTGCCAGCAGCTGGGGAGGGGAGTTCTCCTACAATGAGCAGTTCTTC.

Written as DNA, the CDR3 is TGTGCCAGCAGCCCACTCCCTCGGACTAGCGGGGATACGCAGTATTTT. Protein sequence: CASSPLPRTSGDTQYF. The chain joins TRBV7-8 to TRBJ2-3; 11 positions agree with TRBD2. V lost 5 bases and J lost 6; bases outside the gene matches: 10. Looked up from germline, CDR1 is SGHVS and CDR2 is FQNEAQ. This CDR3 spans 16 amino acids.

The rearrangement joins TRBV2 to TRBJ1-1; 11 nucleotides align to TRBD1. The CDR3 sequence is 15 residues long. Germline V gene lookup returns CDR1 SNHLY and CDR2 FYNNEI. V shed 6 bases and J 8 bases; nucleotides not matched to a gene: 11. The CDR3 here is CASRALGTGGREAFF. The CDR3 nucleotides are TGTGCCAGCAGAGCCCTAGGGACAGGGGGACGGGAAGCTTTCTTT.